These 31 T cell receptor beta chains share one sample of origin, sequenced in a study of T cells in Graves' hyperthyroidism and ophthalmopathy. The investigators amplified TCR beta CDR3 regions from RNA transcripts. The HTBI set primed first-round TCR CDR3 RT-PCR. TCRdb processed the multiplex PCR reads anew with MiXCR; each CDR3 protein has one entry. The table includes hundreds of thousands of distinct CDR3 sequences, roughly 46% detected once. Source material: peripheral blood or thyroid tissue (not recorded which). These TCRs come from a woman between 18 and 29 years old with Graves' hyperthyroidism.

This clonotype was seen repeatedly, ten times or more. One end of the junction fails to match germline, which may point to a read error. The chain employs TRBV7-9 and TRBJ2-7; possibly TRBD1 for D (6 bases). Germline CDR1 SEHNR, CDR2 FQNEAQ (reference sequence). The CDR3 is 15 residues long. Written as DNA, the CDR3 is TGCGCCAGCAGCCAAGACAGGACGGACACCTACGAGCAGTACTTC. As protein: CASSQDRTDTYEQYF.

The rearrangement uses TRBV7-9 and TRBJ2-5, with TRBD1 matching over 7 bases. Unmatched junction bases numbered 8, after V lost 5 bases and J lost 5 bases. Germline-derived CDR1 and CDR2 are SEHNR and FQNEAQ (reference sequence). The CDR3 spans 14 residues. DNA of the CDR3: TGTGCCAGCAGCATCGATCCGACAGGGGAGACCCAGTACTTC. As protein: CASSIDPTGETQYF.

This clonotype was seen repeatedly, ten times or more. J is TRBJ1-2 and V is TRBV12-3 or TRBV12-4, with 9 nucleotides matching TRBD1. The length of the CDR3 is 14 residues. V was clipped by 5 bases and J by 8 bases; unmatched bases: 9. The CDR3 DNA reads as TGTGCCAGCAGTCTAGGGACAGGGCACCGGGGCTACACCTTC. Amino acids: CASSLGTGHRGYTF.

V is TRBV7-9 and J is TRBJ2-7; a weak D match, TRBD1 (6 bases). The CDR3 has 12 residues. V lost 9 bases and J 2 bases, leaving 11 bases between the germline ends. Germline lookup yields CDR1 SEHNR and CDR2 FQNEAQ (reference sequence). CDR3 residues: CASGDTPYEQYF. CDR3 in DNA: TGTGCCAGTGGGGACACCCCCTACGAGCAGTACTTC.

Turning to this clonotype: A read error is possible here, since a much larger clone lies one base away. Here the CDR3 DNA reads TGTGCCAGCACCGGGACCGATCGGACCCAGTACTTC. It codes for CASTGTDRTQYF. The rearrangement joins TRBV2 to TRBJ2-5; D possibly uses TRBD1 or TRBD2 (5 bases each). From germline, CDR1 is SNHLY and CDR2 FYNNEI. The CDR3 contains 12 residues. The V end was cut by 7 bases, the J end by 7 bases, with 13 bases between.

Details on this clonotype: This sequence may be a read error, since a much larger clone differs from it by one base. The CDR3 here is CASRPEYEKLFF. The CDR3 DNA reads as TGTGCCAGCAGACCGGAATATGAAAAACTGTTTTTT. The chain employs TRBV25-1 and TRBJ1-4; D uncertain. V was trimmed by 6 bases and J by 6 bases, leaving 8 bases between them. This CDR3 is 12 amino acids long. CDR1 and CDR2 (germline): MGHDK, SYGVNS.

This clonotype was picked up a small number of times. A clone one base away is much larger, so this may be a read error. The chain combines TRBV15 with TRBJ1-3, with TRBD1 identical over 8 bases. Trimming at V came to 4 bases and at J to 4 bases, leaving 6 bases not matched to a gene. Germline V gives CDR1 LNHNV, CDR2 YYDKDF (reference sequence). CDR3 length equals 15 residues. CDR3: CATSKRTGNGNTIYF. DNA for the CDR3: TGTGCCACCAGCAAGCGGACAGGGAACGGAAACACCATATATTTT.

This clonotype was seen ten or more times. V and J are TRBV10-3 and TRBJ2-7; 8 bases match TRBD1. This CDR3 region has 12 residues. Trimming cost V 6 bases and J 4 bases; bases outside gene matches: 2. The germline CDR1 and CDR2 sequences are ENHRY and SYGVKD. The CDR3, as DNA: TGTGCCATCAGCCAGGGGGCTTACGAGCAGTACTTC. Protein product: CAISQGAYEQYF.

This clonotype was detected many times. The genes are TRBV15 and TRBJ2-2; D call uncertain. The germline CDR1 and CDR2 sequences are LNHNV and YYDKDF (reference sequence). V lost 4 bases to trimming and J lost 5 bases, with 5 bases between them. The CDR3 consists of 12 residues. The CDR3 sequence: CATSMRTGELFF. CDR3 nucleotide sequence: TGTGCCACCAGCATGCGTACCGGGGAGCTGTTTTTT. Using reference TRBV15 and TRBJ2-2 for the parts outside the CDR3, the full variable domain is DAMVIQNPRYQVTQFGKPVTLSCSQTLNHNVMYWYQQKSSQAPKLLFHYYDKDFNNEADTPDNFQSRRPNTSFCFLDIRSPGLGDTAMYLCATSMRTGELFFGEGSRLTVL.

This clonotype showed up just once. The V gene is TRBV6-5, the J gene TRBJ1-5; the D is unclear. Germline V lookup: CDR1 MNHEY, CDR2 SVGAGI. With 4 bases removed from V and 1 base from J, the gap between germline ends came to 5 bases. This CDR3 has 13 amino acids. CDR3: CASSLKSNQPQHF. Written as DNA, the CDR3 is TGTGCCAGCAGTTTAAAGAGCAATCAGCCCCAGCATTTT.

This chain joins TRBV2 and TRBJ1-4; D uncertain. CDR1 is SNHLY, CDR2 FYNNEI, per germline. Trimming pared 9 bases from V and 8 bases from J, leaving 19 bases between. The CDR3 spans 14 residues. CDR3 residues: CARTASVGREKLFF. The CDR3 DNA follows: TGTGCCAGAACCGCCTCTGTAGGTCGGGAAAAACTGTTTTTT.

The gene calls are TRBV7-2 and TRBJ2-7, with D possibly matching TRBD1 (6 bases). The CDR3 is made up of 15 amino acids. V lost 5 bases and J lost 5, with 19 bases in between. Germline assignment: CDR1 SGHTA and CDR2 FQGNSA. CDR3 DNA: TGTGCCAGCAGCCCCCACAGGGAGAAGGCACACGAGCAGTACTTC. Encoded protein: CASSPHREKAHEQYF.

This clonotype was counted at least ten times. The chain links TRBV7-8 to TRBJ1-2, with D unclear. CDR1 and CDR2 from the germline V gene are SGHVS and FQNEAQ. The V end lost 0 bases, the J end lost 8 bases, and 19 bases lay between the germline ends. This CDR3 is 16 amino acids long. DNA of the CDR3: TGTGCCAGCAGCTTAGCCCACCTGACGGAGCCTCTCGGCTACACCTTC. Amino acid sequence: CASSLAHLTEPLGYTF. The full variable domain, in which reference TRBV7-8 and TRBJ1-2 provide the parts outside the CDR3, is GAGVSQSPRYKVAKRGQDVALRCDPISGHVSLFWYQQALGQGPEFLTYFQNEAQLDKSGLPSDRFFAERPEGSVSTLKIQRTQQEDSAVYLCASSLAHLTEPLGYTFGSGTRLTVV.

In its sample, this clonotype was seen a few times. The chain couples TRBV25-1 to TRBJ1-5, with 9 bases lining up with TRBD1. With 5 bases clipped from V and 2 bases from J, the junction kept 7 bases outside the gene matches. This CDR3 has 16 amino acids. Germline V gene sequence: CDR1 MGHDK, CDR2 SYGVNS. For the CDR3, the DNA is TGTGCCAGCAGTCCGGACAGGGGACGTCGCAATCAGCCCCAGCATTTT. It specifies CASSPDRGRRNQPQHF. Variable domain in full (rest from reference TRBV25-1 and TRBJ1-5): EADIYQTPRYLVIGTGKKITLECSQTMGHDKMYWYQQDPGMELHLIHYSYGVNSTEKGDLSSESTVSRIRTEHFPLTLESARPSHTSQYLCASSPDRGRRNQPQHFGDGTRLSIL.

This clonotype was seen just once. The chain joins TRBV7-9 to TRBJ2-5; 7 nucleotides agree with TRBD1. This CDR3 has 14 residues. J gave up 3 bases and V 11 bases, and 12 bases lay outside the gene matches. CDR1 and CDR2 (germline): SEHNR, FQNEAQ (reference sequence). The CDR3 loop is CAWSVGGREETQYF. CDR3 bases: TGTGCCTGGAGTGTAGGGGGCAGAGAAGAGACCCAGTACTTC.

This clonotype showed up just once. The chain uses TRBV9 and TRBJ1-2; D unclear. Trimming left V 4 bases short and J 1 base short, with 11 bases between. CDR1 and CDR2 from the germline V gene are SGDLS and YYNGEE. CDR3 size: 14 residues. The CDR3 is CASSTRRHNYGYTF. The DNA for the CDR3 is TGTGCCAGCAGCACTAGGAGGCATAACTATGGCTACACCTTC. The variable domain in full, with the rest retrieved from reference TRBV9 and TRBJ1-2, is DSGVTQTPKHLITATGQRVTLRCSPRSGDLSVYWYQQSLDQGLQFLIQYYNGEERAKGNILERFSAQQFPDLHSELNLSSLELGDSALYFCASSTRRHNYGYTFGSGTRLTVV.

The rearrangement joins TRBV20-1 to TRBJ2-5; 10 bases align to TRBD2. Germline V gene sequence: CDR1 DFQATT, CDR2 SNEGSKA (reference sequence). Trimming took 5 bases from V and 4 from J; bases not matched to a gene: 7. The CDR3 has 14 residues. The CDR3 region has the DNA TGCAGTGCTGTGAGCGGGAGGGCCCCAGAGACCCAGTACTTC. Translated: CSAVSGRAPETQYF.

The DNA of the CDR3 is TGCGCCAGCAGCTTTTCCTTCAGGGGGTCCGACGAGCAGTACTTC. Its protein is CASSFSFRGSDEQYF. J is TRBJ2-5 and V is TRBV5-1; 7 bases agree with TRBD1. The J call may be mistaken, given a closer DNA end match to TRBJ2-7. Germline V gene sequence: CDR1 SGHRS, CDR2 YFSETQ. This CDR3 contains 15 residues.

Worth noting for this clonotype: An end of the junction does not agree with germline; a read error may underlie this. The gene calls are TRBV7-2 and TRBJ1-6; 7 bases fit TRBD1. Germline lookup yields CDR1 SGHTA and CDR2 FQGNSA. The CDR3 is 15 amino acids. CDR3 loop: CASSQGPGGSSPLHF. The DNA of the CDR3 is TGCGCCAGCAGCCAAGGTCCAGGGGGATCCTCACCCCTCCACTTT.

This clonotype appeared many times. The gene calls are TRBV2 and TRBJ1-1; the D is unclear. This CDR3 has 11 amino acids. CDR1 is SNHLY and CDR2 is FYNNEI in the germline V gene. Trimming stripped 7 bases from V and 1 base from J, with 4 bases between. The CDR3 DNA sequence: TGTGCCAGCATGGGGAACACTGAAGCTTTCTTT. Amino acids: CASMGNTEAFF.

The J gene is TRBJ2-7, the V gene TRBV7-2, with D tentatively TRBD1 (6 bases). Trimming stripped 7 bases from V and 0 bases from J, with 13 bases between. The germline CDR1 and CDR2 sequences are SGHTA and FQGNSA. There are 14 residues in the CDR3. The chain's CDR3 is CASTGDRNSYEQYF. CDR3 sequence (DNA): TGTGCCAGCACCGGAGACAGGAACTCCTACGAGCAGTACTTC.

The chain carries TRBV11-1 and TRBJ2-7; 10 nucleotides match TRBD1. Looked up from germline, CDR1 is SGHAT and CDR2 is FQDESV (reference sequence). This CDR3 has 15 amino acids. Trimming at V came to 11 bases and at J to 2 bases, leaving 12 bases not matched to a gene. The CDR3 bases are TGTGCCTGGAGTGTATGGGGACAGGGGACCTACGAGCAGTACTTC. Amino acids: CAWSVWGQGTYEQYF. Based on the CDR3 plus reference TRBV11-1 and TRBJ2-7, the full variable domain is EAEVAQSPRYKITEKSQAVAFWCDPISGHATLYWYRQILGQGPELLVQFQDESVVDDSQLPKDRFSAERLKGVDSTLKIQPAELGDSAMYLCAWSVWGQGTYEQYFGPGTRLTVT.

This clonotype was detected ten times or more. The gene calls are TRBV10-3 and TRBJ2-7; TRBD2 matches at 12 bases. The germline CDR1 and CDR2 sequences are ENHRY and SYGVKD. The CDR3 totals 14 residues. With 11 bases clipped from V and 7 bases from J, the junction kept 12 bases outside the gene matches. As DNA, the CDR3 is TGTGCCGCCCGAGGACTAGCGGGACCGGGGGAGCAGTACTTC. Its protein is CAARGLAGPGEQYF.

This clonotype was counted many times. The J gene is TRBJ1-6, the V gene TRBV7-9; no definite D call. Germline V gene sequence: CDR1 SEHNR, CDR2 FQNEAQ (reference sequence). V gave up 1 base and J gave up 5 bases, with 6 bases separating them. This CDR3 has 14 residues. The CDR3 is CASSLGLDNSPLHF. DNA for the CDR3: TGTGCCAGCAGCTTAGGACTGGATAATTCACCCCTCCACTTT.

This clonotype has ten or more counts. The chain employs TRBV29-1 and TRBJ2-5; the match to TRBD1 covers 7 bases. CDR1 is SQVTM and CDR2 is ANQGSEA in the germline V gene. The V and J ends lost 7 bases and 1 base, in that order; junction bases with no gene match: 3. This CDR3 is built from 12 residues. CDR3 in DNA: TGCAGCGCCCGGGACAGCCAAGAGACCCAGTACTTC. Its translation: CSARDSQETQYF.

The J gene is TRBJ2-5, the V gene TRBV7-2; tentative D call: TRBD2 (5 bases). In germline, CDR1 is SGHTA, CDR2 FQGNSA. Deletions cut 8 bases from V and 5 bases from J, with 15 bases between. The CDR3 is made up of 13 amino acids. The CDR3 nucleotides are TGTGCCAGCTCAACGACGGAGGCCGAGACCCAGTACTTC. Protein product: CASSTTEAETQYF.

This chain joins TRBV9 and TRBJ2-7; tentative D call: TRBD1 (6 bases). The CDR3 spans 14 residues. Germline V lookup: CDR1 SGDLS, CDR2 YYNGEE. With 7 bases removed from V and 0 bases from J, the gap between germline ends came to 14 bases. The CDR3 DNA follows: TGTGCCAGCTCACCAGGGGCGGTCTCCTACGAGCAGTACTTC. Translation: CASSPGAVSYEQYF.

The V gene is TRBV7-9, the J gene TRBJ2-7; the D call may be TRBD1 or TRBD2 (5 bases each). V lost 3 bases and J 5 bases, leaving 17 bases between the germline ends. Per germline, CDR1 SEHNR and CDR2 FQNEAQ (reference sequence). The CDR3 has 15 residues. CDR3 in amino acids: CASSFAGSISDEQYF. As DNA, the CDR3 is TGTGCCAGCAGCTTCGCAGGGTCGATTAGCGACGAGCAGTACTTC.

This clonotype has just a few counts. In nucleotides, the CDR3 is TGCAGTGCTAGGCCCAGCGGGACGGGAGAGCAGTACTTC. Protein product: CSARPSGTGEQYF. The rearrangement links TRBV20-1 to TRBJ2-7; TRBD2 aligns across 7 bases. With V trimmed by 3 bases and J by 7 bases, 9 bases remained unmatched. Germline values: CDR1 DFQATT, CDR2 SNEGSKA (reference sequence). This CDR3 region has 13 residues.

The chain has TRBV6-5 and TRBJ2-5; 8 bases match TRBD2. V shed 2 bases, J shed 4 bases, and the junction held 3 bases outside the gene matches. Germline V gene lookup returns CDR1 MNHEY and CDR2 SVGAGI. CDR3 length: 14 amino acids. This CDR3 reads CASSYERETETQYF. The CDR3 region has the DNA TGTGCCAGCAGTTACGAGCGGGAGACAGAGACCCAGTACTTC.

In the case of this clonotype: A read error may be the cause here, since a much bigger clone is one base away. Here the CDR3 DNA reads TGTGCCACCCAGCGGTCGAACACCGGGGAGCTGTTTTTT. Its protein is CATQRSNTGELFF. V gene TRBV10-3 combines with J gene TRBJ2-2; D is possibly TRBD2 (5 bases). Germline V gene data show CDR1 as ENHRY and CDR2 as SYGVKD. This CDR3 has 13 amino acids. V was shortened by 10 bases and J by 0 bases, with 9 bases between the two germline ends.